This is a list of T cell receptor beta chains from one sample in a study of shared clonotypes between healthy human individuals. Data came from immunoSEQ multiplex PCR; TCRdb stores just in-frame clones and leaves some out. Of over a million clones in the sample, about four fifths were seen once. Sequenced material: memory CD4+ T cells from PBMCs. These receptors were taken from a man between 18 and 29 years old in good health. Some clones in this sample may be carry-over from other donors' samples. Each CDR3 is given with its conserved first and last residue. The order of the fields is V gene, D gene, J gene, clone size, CDR3 protein, CDR3 DNA. A D gene is named only where the DNA matches it firmly. Some rows have no size entry. The others give once, few or many, or a class for an expanded clone.

v_gene: TRBV28; d_gene: TRBD2; j_gene: TRBJ2-5; abundance: .; CDR3aa: CATLGGVKTQYF; CDR3nt: TGTGCCACCCTCGGGGGGGTCAAGACCCAGTACTTC
v_gene: TRBV7-8; d_gene: .; j_gene: TRBJ1-1; abundance: .; CDR3aa: CASSLMTGPNTEAFF; CDR3nt: TGTGCCAGCAGCTTAATGACAGGACCGAACACTGAAGCTTTCTTT
v_gene: TRBV2; d_gene: .; j_gene: TRBJ2-3; abundance: .; CDR3aa: CASSARLGAPTDTQYF; CDR3nt: TGTGCCAGCAGTGCTCGACTAGGGGCTCCAACAGATACGCAGTATTTT
v_gene: TRBV6-4; d_gene: .; j_gene: TRBJ2-3; abundance: .; CDR3aa: CASSVSDSTTQYF; CDR3nt: TGTGCCAGCAGTGTCTCGGACAGTACTACGCAGTATTTT
v_gene: TRBV5-1; d_gene: .; j_gene: TRBJ2-6; abundance: .; CDR3aa: CASSPWLHSGANVLTF; CDR3nt: TGCGCCAGCAGCCCTTGGTTACATTCTGGGGCCAACGTCCTGACTTTC
v_gene: TRBV4-2; d_gene: .; j_gene: TRBJ1-4; abundance: .; CDR3aa: CASSQDARAEKLFF; CDR3nt: TGTGCCAGCAGCCAAGATGCCCGGGCTGAAAAACTGTTTTTT
v_gene: TRBV25-1; d_gene: .; j_gene: TRBJ2-1; abundance: once; CDR3aa: CASSEGTADNNEQFF; CDR3nt: TGTGCCAGCAGTGAAGGGACTGCCGACAACAATGAGCAGTTCTTC
v_gene: TRBV5-1; d_gene: TRBD1; j_gene: TRBJ2-5; abundance: .; CDR3aa: CASSLSTGDPQETQYF; CDR3nt: TGCGCCAGCAGCTTATCGACAGGGGACCCCCAAGAGACCCAGTACTTC
v_gene: TRBV7-6; d_gene: TRBD2; j_gene: TRBJ2-2; abundance: .; CDR3aa: CASSLSSGRGTGELFF; CDR3nt: TGTGCCAGCAGCTTAAGTAGCGGGAGGGGAACCGGGGAGCTGTTTTTT
v_gene: TRBV14; d_gene: TRBD2; j_gene: TRBJ2-4; abundance: .; CDR3aa: CASSQEGRGEGSIQYF; CDR3nt: TGTGCCAGCAGCCAAGAGGGGAGAGGGGAGGGGAGCATTCAGTACTTC
v_gene: TRBV6-5; d_gene: .; j_gene: TRBJ2-5; abundance: .; CDR3aa: CASSSLNRDGEETQYF; CDR3nt: TGTGCCAGCAGTTCTTTGAACAGGGACGGGGAAGAGACCCAGTACTTC
v_gene: TRBV6-5; d_gene: TRBD2; j_gene: TRBJ2-1; abundance: .; CDR3aa: CASRPGTTSYNEQFF; CDR3nt: TGTGCCAGCAGGCCCGGGACTACATCTTACAATGAGCAGTTCTTC
v_gene: TRBV15; d_gene: TRBD2; j_gene: TRBJ2-7; abundance: .; CDR3aa: CATSRAGGGGYEQYF; CDR3nt: TGTGCCACCAGCAGAGCTGGGGGCGGGGGGTACGAGCAGTACTTC
v_gene: TRBV9; d_gene: .; j_gene: TRBJ1-3; abundance: .; CDR3aa: CASSVGAVAGNTIYF; CDR3nt: TGTGCCAGCAGCGTAGGGGCAGTAGCTGGAAACACCATATATTTT
v_gene: TRBV6-4; d_gene: TRBD2; j_gene: TRBJ2-1; abundance: .; CDR3aa: CASSDSISGRTSYNEQFF; CDR3nt: TGTGCCAGCAGTGACTCGATTAGCGGGAGGACCTCCTACAATGAGCAGTTCTTC
v_gene: TRBV4-3; d_gene: .; j_gene: TRBJ2-3; abundance: .; CDR3aa: CASSPAGMSTDTQYF; CDR3nt: TGCGCCAGCAGCCCTGCTGGAATGAGCACAGATACGCAGTATTTT
v_gene: TRBV2; d_gene: .; j_gene: TRBJ1-1; abundance: .; CDR3aa: CASTYHGTEAFF; CDR3nt: TGTGCCAGCACCTATCACGGCACTGAAGCTTTCTTT
v_gene: TRBV7-3; d_gene: TRBD2; j_gene: TRBJ2-1; abundance: once; CDR3aa: CASSLRGGPGSYNEQFF; CDR3nt: TGTGCCAGCAGCTTAAGGGGAGGGCCCGGCTCCTACAATGAGCAGTTCTTC
v_gene: TRBV15; d_gene: .; j_gene: TRBJ1-3; abundance: .; CDR3aa: CATSGTGNTIYF; CDR3nt: TGTGCCACCAGCGGTACGGGAAACACCATATATTTT
v_gene: TRBV6-1; d_gene: TRBD2; j_gene: TRBJ2-5; abundance: .; CDR3aa: CASRLGAGGQETQYF; CDR3nt: TGTGCCAGCAGATTGGGGGCGGGAGGGCAAGAGACCCAGTACTTC
v_gene: TRBV4-3; d_gene: .; j_gene: TRBJ2-7; abundance: .; CDR3aa: CASSQEWGSSYEQYF; CDR3nt: TGCGCCAGCAGCCAAGAATGGGGCTCTTCCTACGAGCAGTACTTC
v_gene: TRBV6-6; d_gene: .; j_gene: TRBJ1-2; abundance: .; CDR3aa: CASSPMANYGYTF; CDR3nt: TGTGCCAGCAGCCCAATGGCTAACTATGGCTACACCTTC
v_gene: TRBV7-8; d_gene: .; j_gene: TRBJ2-2; abundance: .; CDR3aa: CASSSSSDTGELFF; CDR3nt: TGTGCCAGCAGCTCCTCAAGTGACACCGGGGAGCTGTTTTTT
v_gene: TRBV4-2; d_gene: .; j_gene: TRBJ2-5; abundance: .; CDR3aa: CASSPGGGGQETQYF; CDR3nt: TGTGCCAGCAGCCCAGGAGGTGGGGGCCAAGAGACCCAGTACTTC
v_gene: TRBV30; d_gene: TRBD2; j_gene: TRBJ2-1; abundance: .; CDR3aa: CAWTPFLSGRDNEQFF; CDR3nt: TGTGCCTGGACCCCTTTTTTAAGCGGGAGAGACAATGAGCAGTTCTTC
v_gene: TRBV7-3; d_gene: .; j_gene: TRBJ2-1; abundance: .; CDR3aa: CASSLQGDPYNEQFF; CDR3nt: TGTGCCAGCAGCTTACAGGGCGATCCCTACAATGAGCAGTTCTTC
v_gene: TRBV7-3; d_gene: TRBD2; j_gene: TRBJ2-3; abundance: .; CDR3aa: CASSSSSGTTDTQYF; CDR3nt: TGTGCCAGCAGCTCTTCTAGCGGGACTACAGATACGCAGTATTTT
v_gene: TRBV28; d_gene: .; j_gene: TRBJ2-7; abundance: .; CDR3aa: CASSLPGTSTHEQYF; CDR3nt: TGTGCCAGCAGTCTGCCCGGGACATCAACCCACGAGCAGTACTTC
v_gene: TRBV30; d_gene: .; j_gene: TRBJ2-7; abundance: .; CDR3aa: CAWAGSSYEQYF; CDR3nt: TGTGCCTGGGCAGGGAGCTCCTACGAGCAGTACTTC
v_gene: TRBV18; d_gene: TRBD1; j_gene: TRBJ2-2; abundance: .; CDR3aa: CASSPSGTASGELFF; CDR3nt: TGTGCCAGCTCACCTTCCGGGACAGCAAGCGGGGAGCTGTTTTTT
v_gene: TRBV4-2; d_gene: .; j_gene: TRBJ1-6; abundance: .; CDR3aa: CASSQDWQGIVNSPLHF; CDR3nt: TGTGCCAGCAGCCAAGATTGGCAGGGGATAGTGAATTCACCCCTCCACTTT
v_gene: TRBV6-5; d_gene: .; j_gene: TRBJ2-3; abundance: .; CDR3aa: CASRSAGQGDTQYF; CDR3nt: TGTGCCAGCAGAAGCGCCGGGCAGGGAGATACGCAGTATTTT
v_gene: TRBV6-1; d_gene: TRBD2; j_gene: TRBJ2-5; abundance: .; CDR3aa: CASSAGGLAGQETQYF; CDR3nt: TGTGCCAGCAGTGCCGGAGGACTAGCAGGCCAAGAGACCCAGTACTTC
v_gene: TRBV9; d_gene: .; j_gene: TRBJ2-7; abundance: .; CDR3aa: CASSVGREADRYEQYF; CDR3nt: TGTGCCAGCAGCGTAGGCAGGGAAGCCGACCGCTACGAGCAGTACTTC
v_gene: TRBV20-1; d_gene: .; j_gene: TRBJ2-1; abundance: .; CDR3aa: CSARVPDEQFF; CDR3nt: TGCAGTGCTAGAGTTCCTGATGAGCAGTTCTTC
v_gene: TRBV4-2; d_gene: TRBD1; j_gene: TRBJ1-2; abundance: .; CDR3aa: CASSQKGQGYGYTF; CDR3nt: TGTGCCAGCAGCCAAAAGGGACAGGGGTATGGCTACACCTTC
v_gene: TRBV7-6; d_gene: TRBD1; j_gene: TRBJ2-5; abundance: .; CDR3aa: CASSATGVQETQYF; CDR3nt: TGTGCCAGCTCCGCAACAGGGGTCCAAGAGACCCAGTACTTC
v_gene: TRBV28; d_gene: .; j_gene: TRBJ1-4; abundance: .; CDR3aa: CASSSQTGSANEKLFF; CDR3nt: TGTGCCAGCAGTTCTCAAACAGGGTCAGCTAATGAAAAACTGTTTTTT